These 10 T cell receptor beta chains were sequenced from one sample in a study of tumor and adjacent non-tumor tissue in lung cancer. TCRbeta libraries were built with three rounds of nested PCR, modified from ARM-PCR. TCRdb independently ran MiXCR on the multiplex PCR reads; one entry per CDR3 protein. Of approximately 100,000 distinct CDR3 sequences listed, approximately 60% are singletons. This sample's RNA came from whole unsorted tissue. More than 3 cm separated this lung sample from the edge of the tumor. Specimen: distant non-tumor lung tissue. Every receptor here comes from a man aged 25 to 45 with non-small cell lung cancer.

In nucleotides, the CDR3 is TGTGCCAGCAGCTTAGAATTGGATCAGTTCTTC. It encodes CASSLELDQFF. The chain recombines TRBV11-2 with TRBJ2-1, with D unclear. Germline CDR1 reads SGHAT; CDR2 reads FQNNGV. Trimming removed 0 bases at V and 13 bases at J, with 7 bases between. The CDR3 has 11 amino acids.

The chain carries TRBV12-3 or TRBV12-4 and TRBJ1-2, with 9 positions matching TRBD1. V gave up 10 bases and J gave up 8 bases; unmatched junction bases: 17. The CDR3 is 15 amino acids. For the CDR3, the DNA is TGTGCCAACACCCCTCGGGACAGGGCAGCGCGGGGCTACACCTTC. Protein: CANTPRDRAARGYTF.

For this clonotype: A read error is likely, as this CDR3 ends without the conserved phenylalanine or tryptophan. The chain couples TRBV6-2 or TRBV6-3 to TRBJ1-1; D not resolved. This CDR3 contains 11 residues. Germline lookup yields CDR1 MNHEY and CDR2 SVGEGT. The CDR3 DNA sequence: TGTGCTAACAGTCCCGGCCTTGAAGCTTTCCTT. The encoded protein is CANSPGLEAFL.

Comments on this clonotype: In this CDR3 the conserved last residue, phenylalanine or tryptophan, is missing, so a read error is likely. The limits of the CDR3 on the DNA are not certain, so only TCRdb's listed CDR3 is given. The J gene is TRBJ2-3, the V gene TRBV6-5; the table's D gene call, TRBD2, was not cross checked with the DNA. A total of 15 residues make up the CDR3, ends included. Germline values: CDR1 MNHEY, CDR2 SVGAGI. The CDR3 region is CASGLAGTTTDTQFL.

This chain connects TRBV11-3 to TRBJ2-1; 10 bases fit TRBD1. Germline assignment: CDR1 SGHNT and CDR2 YENEEA. V trimming: 4 bases; J trimming: 8 bases; junction bases outside the gene matches: 5. The CDR3 is made up of 14 amino acids. For the CDR3, the DNA is TGTGCCAGCAGCTGGGGGACAGGGGATTATGAGCAGTTCTTC. Protein: CASSWGTGDYEQFF.

Worth noting for this clonotype: Germline is not matched at one junction end, which may reflect a read error. The V call is TRBV6-2 or TRBV6-3, the J call TRBJ1-1; TRBD1 is a possible D gene (5 bases). The CDR3 consists of 14 residues. Germline CDR1 is MNHEY and CDR2 is SVGEGT. CDR3 protein: CANSYGGVNSEAFF. Here the CDR3 DNA reads TGTGCAAACAGTTACGGAGGGGTGAACAGTGAAGCTTTCTTT.

A word on this clonotype: This may come from a read error, since a much larger clone is one base off. V gene TRBV20-1 combines with J gene TRBJ2-2, with D perhaps given as TRBD1 or TRBD2 (6 bases each). The germline V and J ends were trimmed by 6 bases and 7 bases, with 21 bases remaining between them. The length of the CDR3 is 15 residues. Germline CDR1 DFQATT, CDR2 SNEGSKA (reference sequence). This CDR3 reads CSAVGAGRSNGELFF. CDR3 DNA: TGCAGTGCAGTGGGGGCGGGGAGGTCAAACGGGGAGCTGTTTTTT.

Regarding this clonotype: Given a much more abundant clone one base away, this may be a read error. The rearrangement links TRBV10-3 to TRBJ2-5; 7 bases fit TRBD2. Germline lookup yields CDR1 ENHRY and CDR2 SYGVKD. The CDR3 length is 11 residues. CDR3 sequence reads: CAISGGGTLYF. CDR3 DNA sequence: TGTGCCATCAGTGGGGGGGGGACCCTGTACTTC.

There are a few counts of this clonotype. The junction departs from germline at one end; a sequencing error may be responsible. The gene calls are TRBV6-2 or TRBV6-3 and TRBJ2-2; D ambiguous. Per the germline V gene, CDR1 is MNHEY and CDR2 is SVGEGT. The CDR3 is 14 amino acids. For the CDR3, the DNA is TGTGCAAGCAGTTACATGGGGAACACCGGGGAGCTGTTTTTT. Translation gives CASSYMGNTGELFF.

As regards this clonotype: A much larger clone is a single base away; this may be a read error. The chain joins TRBV20-1 to TRBJ2-7; 8 nucleotides agree with TRBD2. The germline V gene encodes CDR1 DFQATT and CDR2 SNEGSKA (reference sequence). V gave up 3 bases and J gave up 3 bases; unmatched junction bases: 10. The CDR3 runs to 15 residues. The CDR3 DNA follows: TGCAGTGCTAGCATCACAACTAGCGGAAACTACGAGCAGTACTTC. This sequence encodes CSASITTSGNYEQYF.